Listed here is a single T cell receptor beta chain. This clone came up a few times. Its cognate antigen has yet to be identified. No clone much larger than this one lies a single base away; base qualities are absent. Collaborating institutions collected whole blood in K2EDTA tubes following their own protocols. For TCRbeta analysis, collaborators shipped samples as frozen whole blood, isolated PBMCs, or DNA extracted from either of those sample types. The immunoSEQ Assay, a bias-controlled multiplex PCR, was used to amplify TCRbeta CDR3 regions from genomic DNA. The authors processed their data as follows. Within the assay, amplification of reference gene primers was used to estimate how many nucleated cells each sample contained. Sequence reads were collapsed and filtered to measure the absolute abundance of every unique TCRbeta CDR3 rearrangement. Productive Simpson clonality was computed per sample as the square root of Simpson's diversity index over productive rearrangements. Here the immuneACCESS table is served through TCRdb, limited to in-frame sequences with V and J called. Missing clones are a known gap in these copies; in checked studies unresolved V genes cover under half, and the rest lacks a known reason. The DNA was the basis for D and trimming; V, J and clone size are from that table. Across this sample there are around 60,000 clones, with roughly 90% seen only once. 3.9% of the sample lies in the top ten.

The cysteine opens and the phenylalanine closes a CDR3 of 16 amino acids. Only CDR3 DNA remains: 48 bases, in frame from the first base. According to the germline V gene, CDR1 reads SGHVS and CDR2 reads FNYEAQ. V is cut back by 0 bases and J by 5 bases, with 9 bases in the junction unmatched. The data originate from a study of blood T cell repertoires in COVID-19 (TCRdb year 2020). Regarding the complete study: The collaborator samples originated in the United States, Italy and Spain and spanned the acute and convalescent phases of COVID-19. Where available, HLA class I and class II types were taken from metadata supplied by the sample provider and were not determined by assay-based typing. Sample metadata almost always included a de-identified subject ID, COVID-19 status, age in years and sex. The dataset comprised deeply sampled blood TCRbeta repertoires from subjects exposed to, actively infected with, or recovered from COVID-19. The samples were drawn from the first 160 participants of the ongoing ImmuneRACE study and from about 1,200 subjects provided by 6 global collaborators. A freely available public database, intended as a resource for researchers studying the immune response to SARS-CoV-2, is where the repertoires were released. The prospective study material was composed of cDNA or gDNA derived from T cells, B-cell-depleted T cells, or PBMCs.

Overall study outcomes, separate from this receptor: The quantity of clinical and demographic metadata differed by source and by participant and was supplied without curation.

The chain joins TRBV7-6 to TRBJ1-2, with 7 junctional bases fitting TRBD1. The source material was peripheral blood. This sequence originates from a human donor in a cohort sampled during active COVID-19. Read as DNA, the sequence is TGTGCCAGCAGCTTAGCGACTACCGGGACAGATTATGGCTACACCTTC. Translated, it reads CASSLATTGTDYGYTF.